Shown below are 18 T cell receptor beta chains from a single sample sequenced in a study of blood T cell repertoires in COVID-19. The method was immunoSEQ multiplex PCR; TCRdb's version includes in-frame clones alone and lacks a portion of them. The repertoire consists of under 350,000 clones, with around four fifths occurring once and the leading ten covering more than 8%. What was sequenced was peripheral blood. All receptors come from a woman aged 50 to 60 who had recovered from COVID-19.

The chain joins TRBV5-1 to TRBJ1-1; D remains ambiguous. CDR1 and CDR2 from the germline V gene are SGHRS and YFSETQ. CDR3 length: 15 residues. V was cut by 4 bases and J by 0 bases, with 13 bases left in between. The CDR3: CASSTGGVMNTEAFF. In nucleotides, the CDR3 is TGCGCCAGCAGCACCGGCGGGGTCATGAACACTGAAGCTTTCTTT.

The chain uses TRBV4-3 and TRBJ1-1, with a possible D match to TRBD1 (5 bases). The V end was cut by 3 bases, the J end by 5 bases, with 16 bases between. This CDR3 has 15 amino acids. Germline CDR1 is LGHNA and CDR2 is YSLEER. CDR3 sequence reads: CASSQASAGKTEAFF. CDR3 nucleotide sequence: TGCGCCAGCAGCCAGGCATCCGCAGGGAAAACTGAAGCTTTCTTT.

The chain combines TRBV4-3 with TRBJ1-1; D is uncertain. Trimming cost V 0 bases and J 0 bases, with 8 bases left between them. This CDR3 is built from 15 residues. CDR1 is LGHNA and CDR2 is YSLEER in the germline V gene. The CDR3 sequence: CASSQETGVNTEAFF. The CDR3 coding sequence is TGCGCCAGCAGCCAAGAAACCGGAGTGAACACTGAAGCTTTCTTT.

The gene calls are TRBV5-6 and TRBJ2-7; TRBD1 might be the D (6 bases). This CDR3 has 12 residues. Between the trimmed V and J ends, which lost 0 bases and 13 bases, there was a span of 14 bases. Germline V lookup: CDR1 SGHDT, CDR2 YYEEEE. The DNA for the CDR3 is TGTGCCAGCAGCTTGGGAACAGGGTTTTACTACTTC. It is translated as CASSLGTGFYYF.

V and J are TRBV5-8 and TRBJ1-2, with a weak D call TRBD1 (5 bases). The length of the CDR3 is 13 residues. Trimming removed 4 bases at V and 4 bases at J, with 11 bases between. Germline CDR1 and CDR2: SGHTS and YDEGEE. For the CDR3, the DNA is TGTGCCAGCAGCCCACAGGTTATCTATGGCTACACCTTC. Residues: CASSPQVIYGYTF.

The chain joins TRBV12-3 or TRBV12-4 to TRBJ1-6, with D possibly matching TRBD1 (5 bases). Trimming left V 3 bases short and J 14 bases short, with 14 bases between. The CDR3 is 13 amino acids. The CDR3 region is CASSFFGGVALHF. The CDR3, as DNA: TGTGCCAGCAGTTTTTTCGGGGGGGTGGCCCTCCACTTT.

The count of this clone is one. CDR3 sequence: CASSYLPPGNTIYF. CDR3 nucleotides: TGTGCCAGCAGTTATCTCCCCCCTGGAAACACCATATATTTT. The genes are TRBV28 and TRBJ1-3; D is uncertain. The germline V gene has CDR1 MDHEN and CDR2 SYDVKM. V was cut by 4 bases and J by 2 bases, with 9 bases left in between. This CDR3 has 14 residues.

The rearrangement joins TRBV6-1 to TRBJ1-2; 8 bases line up with TRBD1. V trimming: 1 base; J trimming: 2 bases; junction bases outside the gene matches: 3. Per the germline V gene, CDR1 is MNHNS and CDR2 is SASEGT. The CDR3 runs 15 residues. CDR3 in DNA: TGTGCCAGCAGTGAAGGGCAGGGGGCGAACTATGGCTACACCTTC. Residues: CASSEGQGANYGYTF.

The chain carries TRBV7-3 and TRBJ1-1; D is perhaps TRBD1 (5 bases). The CDR3 is 15 residues long. Germline V gene sequence: CDR1 SGHTA, CDR2 FQGTGA. Deletions cut 5 bases from V and 5 bases from J, with 18 bases between. CDR3 DNA: TGTGCCAGCAGCCCAAATGCAGGGCGGGGTACTGAAGCTTTCTTT. It translates to CASSPNAGRGTEAFF.

The chain combines TRBV3-1 (or the pseudogene TRBV3-2) with TRBJ2-2; 8 bases are a match to TRBD2. Per germline, CDR1 LGHDT and CDR2 YNNKEL (reference sequence). The junction had 9 bases not matched to a gene; V was cut back by 0 bases and J by 9 bases. This CDR3 spans 16 amino acids. The CDR3 DNA reads TGTGCCAGCAGCCAAGACATGCTAGCGGGTACGAGGGAGCTGTTTTTT. Translated, it gives CASSQDMLAGTRELFF.

The chain has TRBV5-1 and TRBJ2-5; 8 bases are shared with TRBD1. The CDR3 is 15 residues long. Germline lookup yields CDR1 SGHRS and CDR2 YFSETQ. After removal of 0 bases from V and 5 bases from J, the junction contained 6 bases not matched to a gene. DNA for the CDR3: TGCGCCAGCAGCTTGGGGACAGGGTTGGGGGAGACCCAGTACTTC. This gives the protein CASSLGTGLGETQYF.

This sequence joins TRBV29-1 and TRBJ2-7, with TRBD1 matching over 7 bases. This CDR3 has 12 residues. The germline V gene has CDR1 SQVTM and CDR2 ANQGSEA. V lost 6 bases, J lost 5 bases, and 7 bases stayed unmatched. The CDR3 loop reads CSVDLQGNEQYF. The CDR3 nucleotides are TGCAGCGTGGATCTACAGGGGAACGAGCAGTACTTC.

The rearrangement joins TRBV27 to TRBJ2-1; TRBD2 is a possible D gene (5 bases). This CDR3 region has 15 residues. Trimming removed 7 bases at V and 4 bases at J, with 17 bases between. Germline loops: CDR1 MNHEY, CDR2 SMNVEV (reference sequence). Here the CDR3 DNA reads TGTGCCAGCAATCAGGACTCTTACAATTACAATGAGCAGTTCTTC. It codes for CASNQDSYNYNEQFF.

The chain is built from TRBV4-3 and TRBJ1-1, with D possibly matching TRBD1 (6 bases). With 0 bases removed from V and 5 bases from J, the gap between germline ends came to 13 bases. CDR1 and CDR2 from the germline V gene are LGHNA and YSLEER. The CDR3 consists of 15 residues. CDR3 sequence (DNA): TGCGCCAGCAGCCAAGATCACAGGGTAGATACTGAAGCTTTCTTT. Translating it yields CASSQDHRVDTEAFF.

The chain employs TRBV3-1 (or the pseudogene TRBV3-2) and TRBJ1-1; no clear D gene. Germline-derived CDR1 and CDR2 are LGHDT and YNNKEL (reference sequence). CDR3 length: 13 residues. V was clipped by 4 bases and J by 3 bases, with 9 bases between them. CDR3 nucleotide sequence: TGTGCCAGCAGCCCGTCGGTAGACACTGAAGCTTTCTTT. Translating gives CASSPSVDTEAFF.

The gene calls are TRBV27 and TRBJ1-2; 8 bases agree with TRBD1. V was clipped by 0 bases and J by 4 bases; unmatched bases: 4. Per the germline V gene, CDR1 is MNHEY and CDR2 is SMNVEV (reference sequence). CDR3 length: 15 amino acids. CDR3 coding DNA: TGTGCCAGCAGTTTATCGGCAGGGGGCTTCTATGGCTACACCTTC. Its protein product is CASSLSAGGFYGYTF.

The V gene is TRBV29-1, the J gene TRBJ2-2; D might be TRBD2 (6 bases). The CDR3 sequence is 12 residues long. The germline V gene has CDR1 SQVTM and CDR2 ANQGSEA. V was cut by 8 bases and J by 7 bases, with 14 bases left in between. CDR3 DNA: TGCAGCCTCATCGGGGGTAGCGGGGAGCTGTTTTTT. It encodes CSLIGGSGELFF.

The chain couples TRBV7-8 to TRBJ2-7, with D tentatively TRBD1 (6 bases). The germline CDR1 and CDR2 sequences are SGHVS and FQNEAQ. The V end lost 5 bases, the J end lost 4 bases, and 15 bases lay between the germline ends. The CDR3 runs to 14 residues. CDR3 loop: CASSINRERYEQYF. The CDR3 DNA follows: TGTGCCAGCAGCATCAACAGGGAAAGGTACGAGCAGTACTTC.